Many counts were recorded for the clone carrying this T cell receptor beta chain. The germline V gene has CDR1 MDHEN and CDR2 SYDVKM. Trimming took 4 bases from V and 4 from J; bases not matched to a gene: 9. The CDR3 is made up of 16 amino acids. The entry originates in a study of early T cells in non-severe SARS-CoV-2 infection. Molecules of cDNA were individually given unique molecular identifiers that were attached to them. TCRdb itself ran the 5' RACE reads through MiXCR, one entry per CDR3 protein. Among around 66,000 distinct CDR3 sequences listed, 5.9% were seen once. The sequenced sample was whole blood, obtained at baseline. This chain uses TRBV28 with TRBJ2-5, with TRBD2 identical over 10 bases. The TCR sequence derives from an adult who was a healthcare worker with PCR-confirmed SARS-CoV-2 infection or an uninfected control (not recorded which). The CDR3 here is CASSSTAGGPGETQYF. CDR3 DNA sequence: TGTGCCAGCAGTTCCACAGCGGGAGGGCCTGGAGAGACCCAGTACTTC.